This TCR beta chain was identified in a study of breast tumors, draining lymph nodes, adjacent tissues. Study-wide findings and caveats: Compared with basal-like, luminal-like tumors shared significantly more repertoire with nontumor tissue. Tumor TCR diversity was below lymph nodes but above nontumor tissue.

TCRdb passed the multiplex PCR reads through MiXCR, listing each CDR3 protein once. The sample has roughly 86,000 distinct CDR3 sequences; approximately 19% are singletons. The lymph nodes were axillary draining lymph nodes from breast cancer patients. This clonotype showed up many times. Its antigen is as yet unknown. The CDR3 runs to 13 residues. In germline, CDR1 is DFQATT, CDR2 SNEGSKA (reference sequence). V dropped 6 bases and J dropped 4 bases, with 15 bases sitting between them. The sample was axillary lymph node tissue. The genes are TRBV20-1 and TRBJ2-5; no reliable D call. This TCR was sampled from a female donor with breast cancer. Some clones in this sample may be carry-over from other donors' samples. The CDR3 region is CSAARTVRETQYF. The CDR3 nucleotides read TGCAGTGCAGCTAGGACGGTCAGAGAGACCCAGTACTTC.